These 6 T cell receptor beta chains were all obtained from the same sample, sequenced in a study of CXCR3-negative and CXCR3-positive naive CD8 T cells. The authors made the TRB cDNA libraries by 5' RACE using UMI labels. Reprocessing the 5' RACE reads, TCRdb reports a single entry for every CDR3 protein and omits DNA. The sample has 90,000 to 100,000 distinct CDR3 sequences; the top ten hold roughly 0.99%. Which antigens these TCRs recognize remains unknown. Regarding the study as a whole: A higher hydrophobicity marked the TRB CDR3s of CXCR3-positive naive cells versus CXCR3-negative naive cells.

Sequencing was done on a sample of naive CXCR3+ CD8+ T cells from blood. Regarding subset: CD45RO-CCR7+CD27+CD95- naive CD8+ T cells expressing CXCR3 (TNR3+). The receptors stem from a human donor in good health. Some clones in this sample may be carry-over from other donors' samples.

V gene TRBV3-1 combines with J gene TRBJ2-2. The CDR3 has 14 residues. In germline, CDR1 is LGHDT, CDR2 YNNKEL (reference sequence). The CDR3 is CASSPRPNTGELFF.

V is TRBV6-4 and J is TRBJ2-1; the D gene TCRdb calls, TRBD2, cannot be checked with no DNA. From germline, CDR1 is MRHNA and CDR2 SNTAGT. This CDR3 has 15 amino acids. CDR3: CASSEAGGPWYEQFF.

The chain links TRBV10-2 to TRBJ2-1; TCRdb selects TRBD2, and the lack of DNA leaves this call unchecked. Germline V lookup: CDR1 WSHSY, CDR2 SAAADI. This CDR3 spans 14 amino acids. The CDR3 loop reads CASSEGLASNEQFF.

V gene TRBV11-3 combines with J gene TRBJ2-7; TCRdb reports TRBD1, a call that lacks DNA to check it against. The germline V gene has CDR1 SGHNT and CDR2 YENEEA. The CDR3 is 14 amino acids. The CDR3 region is CASSLMSGGGVQYF. Drawing the rest from reference TRBV11-3 and TRBJ2-7, the complete variable domain is EAGVVQSPRYKIIEKKQPVAFWCNPISGHNTLYWYLQNLGQGPELLIRYENEEAVDDSQLPKDRFSAERLKGVDSTLKIQPAELGDSAVYLCASSLMSGGGVQYFGPGTRLTVT.

This sequence joins TRBV20-1 and TRBJ1-2; TCRdb proposes TRBD1, but this gene call is untestable without DNA. The V gene's germline CDR1 is DFQATT and CDR2 SNEGSKA (reference sequence). The CDR3 sequence is 16 residues long. The CDR3 protein is CSADPGQGTYRDGYTF.

The CDR3 sequence: CASSPLTGDGELFF. The gene calls are TRBV3-1 and TRBJ2-2; as DNA is missing, the TRBD1 call by TCRdb cannot be tested. Germline CDR1 reads LGHDT; CDR2 reads YNNKEL (reference sequence). The CDR3 length is 14 residues.